This T cell receptor (beta chain) was sequenced for a study of T cell responses to AZD1222 COVID-19 vaccine. CDR1 and CDR2 from the germline V gene are MNHNY and SVGAGI (reference sequence). This CDR3 has 16 residues. With 7 bases removed from V and 0 bases from J, the gap between germline ends came to 13 bases. Only in-frame clones appear in the TCRdb table, and some are missing; sequencing was by immunoSEQ multiplex PCR. The sample contains around 120,000 clones, 75% to 90% of which appear only once. Study outcomes and limitations: Vaccine-related CD4 TCRs covered spike, predominating at 160-218 and 743-854. Rises in breadth and depth of Spike-specific TCRs came after two AZD1222 doses.

With regard to this clone: The antigen remains unidentified.

The sample here was peripheral blood, taken on day 0 of AZD1222 vaccination. J is TRBJ2-6 and V is TRBV6-6; tentatively, D is TRBD1 (6 bases). This receptor was taken from an adult in good health. CDR3 region: CASTWGLLSGANVLTF. Here the CDR3 DNA reads TGTGCCAGCACCTGGGGGCTGCTCTCTGGGGCCAACGTCCTGACTTTC.